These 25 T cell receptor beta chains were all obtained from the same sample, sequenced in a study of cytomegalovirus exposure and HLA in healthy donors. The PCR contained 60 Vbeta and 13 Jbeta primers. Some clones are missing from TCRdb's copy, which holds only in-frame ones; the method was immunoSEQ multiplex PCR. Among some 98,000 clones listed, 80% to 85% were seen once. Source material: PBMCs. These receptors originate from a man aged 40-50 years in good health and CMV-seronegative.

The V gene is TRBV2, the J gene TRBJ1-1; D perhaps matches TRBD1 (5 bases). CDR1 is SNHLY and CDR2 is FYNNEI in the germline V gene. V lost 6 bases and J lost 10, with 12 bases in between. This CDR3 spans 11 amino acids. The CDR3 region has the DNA TGTGCCAGCAGCGCAGGGTCCTTAGCTTTCTTT. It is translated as CASSAGSLAFF. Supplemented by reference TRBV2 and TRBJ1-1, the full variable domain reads EPEVTQTPSHQVTQMGQEVILRCVPISNHLYFYWYRQILGQKVEFLVSFYNNEISEKSEIFDDQFSVERPDGSNFTLKIRSTKLEDSAMYFCASSAGSLAFFGQGTRLTVV.

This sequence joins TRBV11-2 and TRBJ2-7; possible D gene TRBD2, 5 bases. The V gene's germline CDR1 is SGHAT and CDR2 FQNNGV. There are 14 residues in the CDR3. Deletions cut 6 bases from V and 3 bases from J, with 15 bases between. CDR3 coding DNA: TGTGCCAGCAGAAGGCCCGGGGTCGGCTACGAGCAGTACTTC. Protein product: CASRRPGVGYEQYF.

CDR3 sequence: CASSNRDRVFETQYF. The CDR3 DNA sequence: TGTGCCAGCAGCAACCGGGACAGGGTGTTCGAGACCCAGTACTTC. J is TRBJ2-5 and V is TRBV7-8; 9 bases fit TRBD1. Germline V CDR1 and CDR2: SGHVS, FQNEAQ. The CDR3 consists of 15 residues. V lost 5 bases and J lost 5; bases outside the gene matches: 9.

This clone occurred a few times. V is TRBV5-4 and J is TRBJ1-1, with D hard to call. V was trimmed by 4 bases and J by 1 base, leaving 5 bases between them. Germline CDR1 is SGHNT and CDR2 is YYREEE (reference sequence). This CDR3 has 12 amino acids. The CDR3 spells CASSPGNTEAFF. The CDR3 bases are TGTGCCAGCAGCCCGGGGAACACTGAAGCTTTCTTT.

CDR3 region: CASSFEGIYGYTF. Here the CDR3 DNA reads TGTGCCAGCAGTTTCGAGGGCATCTATGGCTACACCTTC. The gene calls are TRBV6-6 and TRBJ1-2; D is undetermined. Between the trimmed V and J ends, which lost 4 bases and 4 bases, there was a span of 10 bases. This CDR3 has 13 amino acids. Germline V gives CDR1 MNHNY, CDR2 SVGAGI (reference sequence).

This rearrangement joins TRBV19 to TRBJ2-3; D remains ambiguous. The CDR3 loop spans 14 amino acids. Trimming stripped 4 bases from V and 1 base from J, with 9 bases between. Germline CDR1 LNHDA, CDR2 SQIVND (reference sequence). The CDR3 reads CASSSGGGTDTQYF. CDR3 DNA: TGTGCCAGTAGTAGTGGTGGAGGCACAGATACGCAGTATTTT. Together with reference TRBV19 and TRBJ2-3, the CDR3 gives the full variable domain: DGGITQSPKYLFRKEGQNVTLSCEQNLNHDAMYWYRQDPGQGLRLIYYSQIVNDFQKGDIAEGYSVSREKKESFPLTVTSAQKNPTAFYLCASSSGGGTDTQYFGPGTRLTVL.

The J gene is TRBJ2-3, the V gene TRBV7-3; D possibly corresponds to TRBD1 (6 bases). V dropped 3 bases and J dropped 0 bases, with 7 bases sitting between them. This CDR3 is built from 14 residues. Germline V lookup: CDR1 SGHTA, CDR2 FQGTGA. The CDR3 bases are TGTGCCAGCAGCTTGGACAGTAGCACAGATACGCAGTATTTT. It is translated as CASSLDSSTDTQYF.

Written as DNA, the CDR3 is TGTGCCACCAGCAGAGAATGGGCCGGTGGGGCGAGAATCGCAACTAATGAAAAACTGTTTTTT. It yields the protein CATSREWAGGARIATNEKLFF. The rearrangement uses TRBV15 and TRBJ1-4, with D perhaps TRBD1 (5 bases). The germline V gene encodes CDR1 LNHNV and CDR2 YYDKDF (reference sequence). Trimming took 0 bases from V and 0 from J, leaving 23 bases between them. The CDR3 runs to 21 residues.

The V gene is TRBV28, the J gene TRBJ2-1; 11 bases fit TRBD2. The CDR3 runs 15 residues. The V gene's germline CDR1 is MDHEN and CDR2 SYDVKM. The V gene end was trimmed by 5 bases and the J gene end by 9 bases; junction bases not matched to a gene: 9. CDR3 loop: CASSQIAGGPTEQFF. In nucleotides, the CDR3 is TGTGCCAGCAGTCAAATAGCGGGGGGGCCTACTGAGCAGTTCTTC.

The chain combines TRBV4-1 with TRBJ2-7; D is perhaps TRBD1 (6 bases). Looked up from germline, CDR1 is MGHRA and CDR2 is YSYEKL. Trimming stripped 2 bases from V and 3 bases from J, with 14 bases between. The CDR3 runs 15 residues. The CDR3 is CASSQRPGDVYEQYF. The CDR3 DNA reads TGCGCCAGCAGCCAACGTCCAGGGGACGTCTACGAGCAGTACTTC.

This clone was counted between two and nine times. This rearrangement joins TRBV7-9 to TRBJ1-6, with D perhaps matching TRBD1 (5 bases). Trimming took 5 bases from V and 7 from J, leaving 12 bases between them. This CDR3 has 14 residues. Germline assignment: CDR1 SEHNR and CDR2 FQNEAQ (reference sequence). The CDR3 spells CASSPMGGNSPLHF. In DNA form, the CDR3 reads TGTGCCAGCAGCCCTATGGGGGGAAATTCACCCCTCCACTTT.

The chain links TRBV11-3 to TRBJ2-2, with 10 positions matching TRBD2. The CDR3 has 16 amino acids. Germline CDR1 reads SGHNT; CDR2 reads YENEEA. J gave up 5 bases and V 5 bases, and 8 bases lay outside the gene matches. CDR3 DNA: TGTGCCAGCAGCCCCCGCGGTAGCGGGGGGACCGGGGAGCTGTTTTTT. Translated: CASSPRGSGGTGELFF.

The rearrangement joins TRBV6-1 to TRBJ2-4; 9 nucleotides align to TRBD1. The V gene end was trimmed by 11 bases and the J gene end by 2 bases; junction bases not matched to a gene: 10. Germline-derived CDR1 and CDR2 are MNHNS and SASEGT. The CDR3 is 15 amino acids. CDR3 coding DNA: TGTGCCTCCTTTACAGGGGGCTCTTCCAAAAACATTCAGTACTTC. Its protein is CASFTGGSSKNIQYF.

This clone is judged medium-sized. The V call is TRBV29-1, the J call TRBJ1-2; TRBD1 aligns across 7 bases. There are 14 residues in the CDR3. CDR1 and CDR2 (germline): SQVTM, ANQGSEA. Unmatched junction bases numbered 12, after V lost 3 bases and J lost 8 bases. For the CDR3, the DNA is TGCAGCGTTGACGAGAACAGGGGCAGTAGCGGCTACACCTTC. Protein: CSVDENRGSSGYTF. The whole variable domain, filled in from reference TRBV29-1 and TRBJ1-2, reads SAVISQKPSRDICQRGTSLTIQCQVDSQVTMMFWYRQQPGQSLTLIATANQGSEATYESGFVIDKFPISRPNLTFSTLTVSNMSPEDSSIYLCSVDENRGSSGYTFGSGTRLTVV.

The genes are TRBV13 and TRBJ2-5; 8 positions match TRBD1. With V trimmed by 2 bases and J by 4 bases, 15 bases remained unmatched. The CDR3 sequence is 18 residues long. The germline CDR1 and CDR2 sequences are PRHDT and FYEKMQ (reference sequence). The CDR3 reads CASSLRVLTGERGETQYF. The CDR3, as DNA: TGTGCCAGCAGCTTACGGGTCTTGACAGGGGAGCGTGGAGAGACCCAGTACTTC.

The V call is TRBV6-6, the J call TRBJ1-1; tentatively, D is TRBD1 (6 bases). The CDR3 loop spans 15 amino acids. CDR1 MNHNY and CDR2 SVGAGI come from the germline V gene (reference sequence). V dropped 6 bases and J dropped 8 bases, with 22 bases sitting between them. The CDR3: CASRNSEGGVEEAFF. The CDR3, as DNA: TGTGCCAGCAGGAACTCTGAAGGGGGAGTTGAGGAAGCTTTCTTT.

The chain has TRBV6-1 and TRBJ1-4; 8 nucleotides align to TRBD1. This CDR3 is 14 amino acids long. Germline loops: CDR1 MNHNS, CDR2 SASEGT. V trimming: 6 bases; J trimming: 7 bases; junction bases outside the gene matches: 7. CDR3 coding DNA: TGTGCCAGCAGGATAACAGGGGGTGGTGAAAAACTGTTTTTT. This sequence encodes CASRITGGGEKLFF.

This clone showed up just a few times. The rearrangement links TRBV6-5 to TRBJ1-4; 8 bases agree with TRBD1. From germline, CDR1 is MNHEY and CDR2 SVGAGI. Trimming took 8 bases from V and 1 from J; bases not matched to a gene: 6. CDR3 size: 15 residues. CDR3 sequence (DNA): TGTGCCAGCCGGACAGGGACGCTAACTAATGAAAAACTGTTTTTT. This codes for CASRTGTLTNEKLFF.

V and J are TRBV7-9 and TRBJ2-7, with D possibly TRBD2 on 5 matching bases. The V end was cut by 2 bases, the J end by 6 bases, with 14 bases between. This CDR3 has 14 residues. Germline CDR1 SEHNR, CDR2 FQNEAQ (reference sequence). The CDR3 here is CASSLLDSKVEQYF. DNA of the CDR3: TGTGCCAGCAGCTTACTGGACTCAAAGGTCGAGCAGTACTTC.

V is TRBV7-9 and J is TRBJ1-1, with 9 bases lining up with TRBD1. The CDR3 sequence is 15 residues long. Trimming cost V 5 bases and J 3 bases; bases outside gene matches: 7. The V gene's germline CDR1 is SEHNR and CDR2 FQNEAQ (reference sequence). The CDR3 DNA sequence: TGTGCCAGCAGCCCCCGACAGGGGGTGGACACTGAAGCTTTCTTT. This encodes CASSPRQGVDTEAFF. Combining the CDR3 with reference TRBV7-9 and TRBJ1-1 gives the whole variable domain DTGVSQNPRHKITKRGQNVTFRCDPISEHNRLYWYRQTLGQGPEFLTYFQNEAQLEKSRLLSDRFSAERPKGSFSTLEIQRTEQGDSAMYLCASSPRQGVDTEAFFGQGTRLTVV.

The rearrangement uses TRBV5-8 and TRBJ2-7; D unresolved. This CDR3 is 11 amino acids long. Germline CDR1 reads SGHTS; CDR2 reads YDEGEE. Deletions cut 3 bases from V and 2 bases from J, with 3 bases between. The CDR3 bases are TGTGCCAGCAGCTCCGCCTACGAGCAGTACTTC. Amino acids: CASSSAYEQYF. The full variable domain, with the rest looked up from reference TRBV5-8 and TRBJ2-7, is EAGVTQSPTHLIKTRGQQATLRCSPISGHTSVYWYQQALGLGLQFLLWYDEGEERNRGNFPPRFSGRQFPNYSSELNVNALELEDSALYLCASSSAYEQYFGPGTRLTVT.

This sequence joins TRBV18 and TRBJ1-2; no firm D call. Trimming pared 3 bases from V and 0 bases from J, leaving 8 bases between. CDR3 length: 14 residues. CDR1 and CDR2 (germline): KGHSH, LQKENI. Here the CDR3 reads CASSPAGANYGYTF. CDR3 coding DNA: TGTGCCAGCTCACCTGCAGGTGCTAACTATGGCTACACCTTC.

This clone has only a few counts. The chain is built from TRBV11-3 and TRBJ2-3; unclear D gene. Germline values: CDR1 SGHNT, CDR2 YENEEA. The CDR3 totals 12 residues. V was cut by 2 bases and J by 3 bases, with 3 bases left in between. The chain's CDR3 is CASSLTTDTQYF. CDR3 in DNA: TGTGCCAGCAGCTTAACAACAGATACGCAGTATTTT.

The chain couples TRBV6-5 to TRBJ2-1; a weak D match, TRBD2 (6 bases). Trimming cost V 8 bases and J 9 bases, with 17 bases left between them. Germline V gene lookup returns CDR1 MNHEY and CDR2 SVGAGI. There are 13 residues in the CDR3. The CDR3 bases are TGTGCCAGCCGAGGAGGGGCCTACGGTGAGCAGTTCTTC. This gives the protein CASRGGAYGEQFF.

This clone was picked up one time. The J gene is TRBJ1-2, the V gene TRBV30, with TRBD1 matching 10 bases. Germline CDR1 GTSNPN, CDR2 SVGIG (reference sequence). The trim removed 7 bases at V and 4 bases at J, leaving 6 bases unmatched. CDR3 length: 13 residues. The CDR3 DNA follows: TGTGCCTTCTATGGACAGGGGGTCTATGGCTACACCTTC. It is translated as CAFYGQGVYGYTF. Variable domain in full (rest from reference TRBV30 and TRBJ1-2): SQTIHQWPATLVQPVGSPLSLECTVEGTSNPNLYWYRQAAGRGLQLLFYSVGIGQISSEVPQNLSASRPQDRQFILSSKKLLLSDSGFYLCAFYGQGVYGYTFGSGTRLTVV.